The source of this T cell receptor beta chain is a study of blood T cell repertoires in COVID-19. Overall study context: The United States, Italy and Spain supplied acute and convalescent COVID-19 samples.

The CDR3 contains 17 residues. The trim removed 3 bases at V and 4 bases at J, leaving 16 bases unmatched. Per germline, CDR1 SGHRS and CDR2 YFSETQ. Original analysis: Scientists estimated how many nucleated cells there were by amplifying reference gene primers. The protocol was immunoSEQ multiplex PCR, while the TCRdb copy is restricted to in-frame clones and leaves out a portion. From that table come the V and J calls and clone size; the DNA was used to work out D and trimming. The repertoire holds 140,000 or so clones, roughly 85% seen once, with around 2.9% in the top ten. The source material was peripheral blood. The rearrangement links TRBV5-1 to TRBJ2-7; 7 bases are shared with TRBD2. This TCR was recovered from a man aged 45-65 years with acute or convalescent COVID-19. The CDR3 protein is CASSWARGDPGIYEQYF. The CDR3 region has the DNA TGCGCCAGCAGCTGGGCACGGGGGGACCCCGGTATTTACGAGCAGTACTTC. Using reference TRBV5-1 and TRBJ2-7 for the parts outside the CDR3, the full variable domain is KAGVTQTPRYLIKTRGQQVTLSCSPISGHRSVSWYQQTPGQGLQFLFEYFSETQRNKGNFPGRFSGRQFSNSRSEMNVSTLELGDSALYLCASSWARGDPGIYEQYFGPGTRLTVT.